This T cell receptor beta chain was retrieved from a study of early T cells in non-severe SARS-CoV-2 infection. CDR1 SGHTA and CDR2 FQGNSA come from the germline V gene. Trimming took 5 bases from V and 4 from J, leaving 14 bases between them. There are 14 residues in the CDR3. In its sample, this clonotype was seen a few times. One entry per CDR3 protein results from TCRdb running MiXCR on the 5' RACE reads. The sample lists more than 50,000 distinct CDR3 sequences; about 12% were seen once. This TCR was sampled from an adult who was a healthcare worker with PCR-confirmed SARS-CoV-2 infection or an uninfected control (not recorded which). This chain links TRBV7-2 with TRBJ1-1; D not resolved. The specimen comprised whole blood, sampled at baseline. As DNA, the CDR3 is TGTGCCAGCAGCCTAGGTGGACTGGCCACTGAAGCTTTCTTT. Translating it yields CASSLGGLATEAFF.